This T cell receptor (beta chain) was identified during a study of identical twins. This clonotype turned up a few times. The antigen remains unidentified. Trimming pared 2 bases from V and 5 bases from J, leaving 7 bases between. CDR1 and CDR2 (germline): MDHEN, SYDVKM. The CDR3 is 14 amino acids. Each CDR3 protein gets one entry after TCRdb re-called the 5' RACE reads with MiXCR. This repertoire shows about 530,000 distinct CDR3 sequences, 13% to 15% found once; its top ten account for more than 0.4%. General study findings and limits: Findings came from cross-sectional statistics, without long-term follow-up of donors.

These same records also appear under a second study, on yellow fever vaccine responses in identical twins.

Specimen: CD4+ T cells sorted from blood. The rearrangement links TRBV28 to TRBJ1-6, with D unresolved. The clonotype comes from a young woman in good health. The CDR3 bases are TGTGCCAGCAGTTTAAGAGAGAATAATTCACCCCTCCACTTT. Translation: CASSLRENNSPLHF.